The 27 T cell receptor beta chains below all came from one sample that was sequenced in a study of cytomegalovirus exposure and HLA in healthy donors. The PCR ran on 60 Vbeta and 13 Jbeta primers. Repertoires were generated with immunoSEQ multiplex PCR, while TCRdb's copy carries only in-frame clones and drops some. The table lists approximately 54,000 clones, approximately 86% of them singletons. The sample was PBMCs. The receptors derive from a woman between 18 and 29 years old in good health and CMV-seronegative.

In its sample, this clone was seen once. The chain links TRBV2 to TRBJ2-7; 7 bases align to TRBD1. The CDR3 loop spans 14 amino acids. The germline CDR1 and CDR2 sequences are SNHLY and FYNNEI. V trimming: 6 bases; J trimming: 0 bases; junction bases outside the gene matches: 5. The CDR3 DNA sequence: TGTGCCAGCAGGACCCGGGACAGCTCCTACGAGCAGTACTTC. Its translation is CASRTRDSSYEQYF.

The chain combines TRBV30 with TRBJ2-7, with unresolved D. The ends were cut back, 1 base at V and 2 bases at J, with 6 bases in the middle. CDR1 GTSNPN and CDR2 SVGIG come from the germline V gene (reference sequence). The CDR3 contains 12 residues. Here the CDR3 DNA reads TGTGCCTGGAGTGGAACAACCTACGAGCAGTACTTC. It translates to CAWSGTTYEQYF.

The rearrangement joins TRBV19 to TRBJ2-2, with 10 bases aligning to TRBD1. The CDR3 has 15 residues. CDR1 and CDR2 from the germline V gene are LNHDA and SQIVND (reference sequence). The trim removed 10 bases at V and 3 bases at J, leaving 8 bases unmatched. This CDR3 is CATGGGTGDTGELFF. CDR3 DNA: TGTGCCACCGGGGGAGGGACAGGGGACACCGGGGAGCTGTTTTTT.

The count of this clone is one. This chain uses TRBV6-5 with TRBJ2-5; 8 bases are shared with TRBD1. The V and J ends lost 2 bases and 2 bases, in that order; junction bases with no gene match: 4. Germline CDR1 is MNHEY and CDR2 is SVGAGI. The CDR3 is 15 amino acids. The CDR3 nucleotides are TGTGCCAGCAGTTACCGACAGGGGCAACAAGAGACCCAGTACTTC. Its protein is CASSYRQGQQETQYF.

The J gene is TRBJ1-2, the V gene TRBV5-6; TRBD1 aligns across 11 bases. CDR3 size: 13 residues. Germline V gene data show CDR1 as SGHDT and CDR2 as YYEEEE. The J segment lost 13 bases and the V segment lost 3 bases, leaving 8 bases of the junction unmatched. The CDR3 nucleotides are TGTGCCAGCAGCTCCGGGACAGGGGGTCCTTCCACCTTC. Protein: CASSSGTGGPSTF.

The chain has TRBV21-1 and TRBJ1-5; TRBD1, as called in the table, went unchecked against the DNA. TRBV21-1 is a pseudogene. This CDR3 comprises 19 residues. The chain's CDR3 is CASSPHRGPNLVSNQPQHF. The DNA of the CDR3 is TGTGCCAGCAGCCCTCACAGGGGTCCCAACCTCGTTAGCAATCAGCCCCAGCATTTT.

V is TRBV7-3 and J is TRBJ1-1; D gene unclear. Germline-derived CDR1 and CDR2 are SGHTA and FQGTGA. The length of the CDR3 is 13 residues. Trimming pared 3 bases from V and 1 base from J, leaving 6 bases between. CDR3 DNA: TGTGCCAGCAGCTTTCAGTCGAACACTGAAGCTTTCTTT. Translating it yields CASSFQSNTEAFF.

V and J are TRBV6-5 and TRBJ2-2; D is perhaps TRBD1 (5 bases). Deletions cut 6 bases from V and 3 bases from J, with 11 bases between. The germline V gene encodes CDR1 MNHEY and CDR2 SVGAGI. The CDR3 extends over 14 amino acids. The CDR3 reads CASRTATDTGELFF. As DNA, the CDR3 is TGTGCCAGCAGAACCGCGACAGACACCGGGGAGCTGTTTTTT.

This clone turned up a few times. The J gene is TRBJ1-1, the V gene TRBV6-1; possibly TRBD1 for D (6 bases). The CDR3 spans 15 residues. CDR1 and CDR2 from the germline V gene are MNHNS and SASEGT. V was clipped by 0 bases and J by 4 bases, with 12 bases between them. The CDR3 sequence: CASSEATGSTTEAFF. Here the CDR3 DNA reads TGTGCCAGCAGTGAAGCTACAGGGTCGACCACTGAAGCTTTCTTT.

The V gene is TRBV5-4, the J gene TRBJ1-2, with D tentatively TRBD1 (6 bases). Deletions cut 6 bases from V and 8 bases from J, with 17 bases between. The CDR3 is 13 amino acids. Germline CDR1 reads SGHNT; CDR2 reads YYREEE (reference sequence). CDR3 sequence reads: CASKQILQGGYTF. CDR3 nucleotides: TGTGCCAGCAAACAGATATTACAGGGAGGCTACACCTTC.

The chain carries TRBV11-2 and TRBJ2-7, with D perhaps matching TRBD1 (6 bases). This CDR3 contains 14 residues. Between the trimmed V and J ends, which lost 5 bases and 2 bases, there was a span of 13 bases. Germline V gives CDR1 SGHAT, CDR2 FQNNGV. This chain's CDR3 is CASSRIQGTYEQYF. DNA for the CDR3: TGTGCCAGCAGCAGGATACAGGGTACCTACGAGCAGTACTTC.

DNA of the CDR3: TGCGCCAGCAGCTCAGACAAGGCGTACGAGCAGTACTTC. Its protein product is CASSSDKAYEQYF. The chain employs TRBV5-1 and TRBJ2-7; D gene uncertain. Trimming took 3 bases from V and 4 from J, leaving 11 bases between them. CDR3 size: 13 residues. The V gene's germline CDR1 is SGHRS and CDR2 YFSETQ.

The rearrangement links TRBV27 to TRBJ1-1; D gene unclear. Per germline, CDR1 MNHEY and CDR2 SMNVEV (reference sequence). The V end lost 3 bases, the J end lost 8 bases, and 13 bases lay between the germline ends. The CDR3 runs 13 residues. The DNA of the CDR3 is TGTGCCAGCAGTTTTTTTGTTGGGGAGGAAGCTTTCTTT. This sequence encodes CASSFFVGEEAFF.

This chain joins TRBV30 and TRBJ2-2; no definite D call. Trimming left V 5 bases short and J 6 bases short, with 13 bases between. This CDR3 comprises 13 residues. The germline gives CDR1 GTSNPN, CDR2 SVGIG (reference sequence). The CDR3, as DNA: TGTGCCTGGGATCCCCAGGTCGCCGGGGAGCTGTTTTTT. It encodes CAWDPQVAGELFF.

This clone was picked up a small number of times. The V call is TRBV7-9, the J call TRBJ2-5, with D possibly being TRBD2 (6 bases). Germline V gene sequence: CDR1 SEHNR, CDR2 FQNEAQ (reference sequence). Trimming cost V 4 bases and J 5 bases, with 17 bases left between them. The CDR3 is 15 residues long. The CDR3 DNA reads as TGTGCCAGCAGCTCGTCGATCAGCGGAGGGGAGACCCAGTACTTC. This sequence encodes CASSSSISGGETQYF. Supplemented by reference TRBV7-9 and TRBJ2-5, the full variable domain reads DTGVSQNPRHKITKRGQNVTFRCDPISEHNRLYWYRQTLGQGPEFLTYFQNEAQLEKSRLLSDRFSAERPKGSFSTLEIQRTEQGDSAMYLCASSSSISGGETQYFGPGTRLLVL.

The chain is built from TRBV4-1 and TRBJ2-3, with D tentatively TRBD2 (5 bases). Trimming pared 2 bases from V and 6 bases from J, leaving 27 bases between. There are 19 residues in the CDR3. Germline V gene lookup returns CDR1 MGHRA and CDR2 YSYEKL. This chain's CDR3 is CASSQLFPGLQSGLDTQYF. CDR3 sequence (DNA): TGCGCCAGCAGCCAACTTTTCCCCGGGCTCCAAAGCGGCCTGGATACGCAGTATTTT.

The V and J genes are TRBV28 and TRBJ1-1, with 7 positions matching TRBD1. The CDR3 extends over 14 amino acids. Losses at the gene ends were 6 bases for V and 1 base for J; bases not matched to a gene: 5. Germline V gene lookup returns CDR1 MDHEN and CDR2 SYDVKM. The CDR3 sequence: CASRLRQGNTEAFF. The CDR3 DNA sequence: TGTGCCAGCAGGCTTCGACAGGGGAACACTGAAGCTTTCTTT.

CDR3 sequence (DNA): TGTGCCAGCAGTTCCCGGCTAGCCAGGCGGTATGGCTACACCTTC. Translating it yields CASSSRLARRYGYTF. This sequence joins TRBV28 and TRBJ1-2; D ambiguous. The V gene lost 4 bases and the J gene lost 5 bases, with 17 bases spanning the gap. This CDR3 is built from 15 residues. Germline CDR1 and CDR2: MDHEN and SYDVKM.

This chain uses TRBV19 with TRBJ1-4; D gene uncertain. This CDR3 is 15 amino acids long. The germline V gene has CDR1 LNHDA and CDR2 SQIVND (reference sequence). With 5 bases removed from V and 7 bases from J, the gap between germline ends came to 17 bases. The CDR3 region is CASSPQLGIAEKLFF. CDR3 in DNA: TGTGCCAGTAGTCCCCAGCTCGGTATAGCTGAAAAACTGTTTTTT.

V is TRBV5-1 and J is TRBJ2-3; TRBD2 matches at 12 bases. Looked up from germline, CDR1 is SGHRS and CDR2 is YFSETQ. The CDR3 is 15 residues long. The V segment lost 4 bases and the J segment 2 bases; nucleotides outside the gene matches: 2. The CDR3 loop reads CASSRTSGTTDTQYF. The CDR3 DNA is TGCGCCAGCAGCCGGACTAGCGGGACCACAGATACGCAGTATTTT.

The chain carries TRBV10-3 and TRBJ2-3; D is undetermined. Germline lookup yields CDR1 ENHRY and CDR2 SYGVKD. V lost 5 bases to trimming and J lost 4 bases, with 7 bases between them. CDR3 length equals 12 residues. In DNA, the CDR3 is TGTGCCATCAGTCCCGACTCAGATACGCAGTATTTT. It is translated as CAISPDSDTQYF.

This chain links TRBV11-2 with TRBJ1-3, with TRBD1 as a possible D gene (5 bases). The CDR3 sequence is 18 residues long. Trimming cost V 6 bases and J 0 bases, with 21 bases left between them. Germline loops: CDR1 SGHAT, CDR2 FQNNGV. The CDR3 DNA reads TGTGCCAGCAGATCCCGGGACTCCTATTCCGACTCTGGAAACACCATATATTTT. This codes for CASRSRDSYSDSGNTIYF.

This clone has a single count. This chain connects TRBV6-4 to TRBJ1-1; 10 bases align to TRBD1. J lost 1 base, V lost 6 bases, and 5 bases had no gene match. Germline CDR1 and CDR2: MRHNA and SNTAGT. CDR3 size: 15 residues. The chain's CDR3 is CASSPGQGRNTEAFF. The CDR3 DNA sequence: TGTGCCAGCAGCCCGGGACAGGGGAGGAACACTGAAGCTTTCTTT.

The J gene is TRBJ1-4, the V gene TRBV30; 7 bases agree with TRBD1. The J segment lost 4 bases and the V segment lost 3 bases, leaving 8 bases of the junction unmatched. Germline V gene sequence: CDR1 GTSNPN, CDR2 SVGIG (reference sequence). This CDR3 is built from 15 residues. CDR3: CAWSVLGQLNEKLFF. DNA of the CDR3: TGTGCCTGGAGCGTCTTGGGACAGCTTAATGAAAAACTGTTTTTT.

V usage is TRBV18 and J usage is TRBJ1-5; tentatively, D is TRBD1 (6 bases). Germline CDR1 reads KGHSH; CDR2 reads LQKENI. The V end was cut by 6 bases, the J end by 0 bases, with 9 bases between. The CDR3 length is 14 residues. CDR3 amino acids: CASSTGYSNQPQHF. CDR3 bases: TGTGCCAGCTCCACAGGGTATAGCAATCAGCCCCAGCATTTT.

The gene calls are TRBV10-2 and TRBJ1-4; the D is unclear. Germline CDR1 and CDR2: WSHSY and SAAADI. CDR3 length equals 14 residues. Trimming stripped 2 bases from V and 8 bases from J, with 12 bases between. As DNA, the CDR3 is TGCGCCAGCAGTGAGACCCCCCCGGGAGAAAAACTGTTTTTT. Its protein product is CASSETPPGEKLFF.

The CDR3 sequence is CASSPGTNANTGELFF. CDR3 nucleotide sequence: TGCGCCAGCAGCCCCGGGACAAACGCGAACACCGGGGAGCTGTTTTTT. The rearrangement uses TRBV5-1 and TRBJ2-2, with TRBD1 as a possible D gene (6 bases). Per the germline V gene, CDR1 is SGHRS and CDR2 is YFSETQ. V dropped 4 bases and J dropped 0 bases, with 13 bases sitting between them. This CDR3 region has 16 residues.